The next 30 T cell receptor beta chains were all read from a single sample in a study of read filtering for tumor transcriptome and immune sequencing (dated by TCRdb to 2019 to 2021). TCRdb shows the sequencer as Illumina HiSeq 4000. TCR libraries were constructed from 300 to 400 ng RNA using the Immunoverse kit, and molecular barcoded adaptors covering alpha/delta and beta/gamma chains were employed. The public reads were reprocessed in TCRdb via fastp at Q25 and MiXCR, keeping in-frame beta chains. CDR3 protein duplicates are merged, each entry listing the most common genes and DNA. The sample contains about 57,000 distinct CDR3 sequences, around 14% of them found a single time. Jointly, the top ten make up roughly 41% of the sample. The sequenced sample consisted of a population of CD138-negative cells sorted from bone marrow. The cell subset or site label here, explained by the study, means: bone marrow mononuclear cells depleted of CD138+ plasma/myeloma cells by negative magnetic selection. The receptors come from a donor at least 40 years old with multiple myeloma.

This clonotype has at least ten counts. The chain couples TRBV7-8 to TRBJ2-2; 7 nucleotides align to TRBD1. Looked up from germline, CDR1 is SGHVS and CDR2 is FQNEAQ. The CDR3 totals 14 residues. V gave up 4 bases and J gave up 3 bases; unmatched junction bases: 2. CDR3 region: CASSSGTDTGELFF. The DNA of the CDR3 is TGTGCCAGCAGCTCGGGGACAGACACCGGGGAGCTGTTTTTT.

At least ten counts were recorded for this clonotype. V usage is TRBV27 and J usage is TRBJ2-7; D unclear. This CDR3 has 13 amino acids. The V gene lost 4 bases and the J gene lost 6 bases, with 13 bases spanning the gap. Per the germline V gene, CDR1 is MNHEY and CDR2 is SMNVEV (reference sequence). The CDR3 DNA reads TGTGCCAGCAGTTCTCGTACGAAAGGCGAGCAGTACTTC. It translates to CASSSRTKGEQYF.

This clonotype was found a few times. In nucleotides, the CDR3 is TGTGCCAGCAGGGGGACAGGGAAAGGGTTGGTTGAAGCTTTCTTT. This sequence encodes CASRGTGKGLVEAFF. This chain uses TRBV6-5 with TRBJ1-1, with TRBD1 matching 9 bases. Looked up from germline, CDR1 is MNHEY and CDR2 is SVGAGI. The CDR3 consists of 15 residues. V gave up 6 bases and J gave up 7 bases; unmatched junction bases: 12.

This clonotype was observed at least ten times. The chain employs TRBV6-2 or TRBV6-3 and TRBJ2-7, with 10 bases lining up with TRBD2. Germline CDR1 reads MNHEY; CDR2 reads SVGEGT. This CDR3 has 13 amino acids. Trimming cost V 5 bases and J 4 bases; bases outside gene matches: 2. CDR3 coding DNA: TGTGCCAGCAGTCTGGGACTAGCGTACGAGCAGTACTTC. Translated: CASSLGLAYEQYF.

This clonotype was seen just once. V gene TRBV5-1 combines with J gene TRBJ2-1; the match to TRBD1 covers 8 bases. CDR3 size: 16 residues. V was pared by 4 bases and J by 2 bases, with 8 bases of the junction left unmatched. Germline assignment: CDR1 SGHRS and CDR2 YFSETQ. The CDR3: CASSPGAGGAYNEQFF. The DNA for the CDR3 is TGCGCCAGCAGCCCCGGCGCAGGGGGCGCCTACAATGAGCAGTTCTTC.

The sample holds a few counts of this clonotype. V usage is TRBV19 and J usage is TRBJ2-7; TRBD2 aligns across 7 bases. CDR3 length equals 15 residues. Germline V gene data show CDR1 as LNHDA and CDR2 as SQIVND (reference sequence). With V trimmed by 3 bases and J by 3 bases, 8 bases remained unmatched. CDR3 sequence reads: CASSIAGVEGYEQYF. The CDR3 DNA follows: TGTGCCAGTAGTATCGCGGGGGTGGAGGGCTACGAGCAGTACTTC.

This clonotype has more than one count but fewer than ten. This chain connects TRBV29-1 to TRBJ2-3; D is undetermined. Trimming removed 2 bases at V and 2 bases at J, with 5 bases between. CDR1 is SQVTM and CDR2 is ANQGSEA in the germline V gene. This CDR3 comprises 12 residues. CDR3 region: CSVEFNTDTQYF. The CDR3 bases are TGCAGCGTTGAATTCAACACAGATACGCAGTATTTT.

This clonotype came up many times. The chain recombines TRBV28 with TRBJ1-2, with D perhaps TRBD1 (5 bases). Trimming took 6 bases from V and 4 from J, leaving 18 bases between them. The CDR3 extends over 15 amino acids. Germline CDR1 MDHEN, CDR2 SYDVKM. Written as DNA, the CDR3 is TGTGCCAGCAGCCCACCCTTGAAGGGGCCCTATGGCTACACCTTC. Protein: CASSPPLKGPYGYTF.

The rearrangement uses TRBV20-1 and TRBJ2-2; no firm D call. The CDR3 has 14 amino acids. From germline, CDR1 is DFQATT and CDR2 SNEGSKA (reference sequence). Deletions cut 3 bases from V and 1 base from J, with 9 bases between. For the CDR3, the DNA is TGCAGTGCTAGTTCCGAGAGGAACACCGGGGAGCTGTTTTTT. Protein product: CSASSERNTGELFF.

This clonotype has at least ten counts. The V gene is TRBV29-1, the J gene TRBJ2-7; D is tentatively TRBD1 or TRBD2 (6 bases each). V lost 4 bases and J lost 4, with 14 bases in between. The CDR3 length is 13 residues. Germline assignment: CDR1 SQVTM and CDR2 ANQGSEA. The CDR3 sequence is CSVVGGGKYEQYF. CDR3 coding DNA: TGCAGCGTTGTAGGAGGGGGGAAGTACGAGCAGTACTTC.

This clonotype has a count of ten or more. This chain uses TRBV7-3 with TRBJ2-1; a weak D match, TRBD2 (6 bases). This CDR3 contains 17 residues. Germline V gives CDR1 SGHTA, CDR2 FQGTGA. V was clipped by 5 bases and J by 0 bases, with 17 bases between them. CDR3 in amino acids: CASSPAGTGISYNEQFF. The CDR3 region has the DNA TGTGCCAGCAGCCCGGCGGGAACCGGTATCTCCTACAATGAGCAGTTCTTC.

Comment on this clonotype: A junction boundary mismatches the germline segment, possibly from a read error. The chain joins TRBV11-2 to TRBJ2-1, with 7 nucleotides matching TRBD1. CDR3 size: 14 residues. Germline assignment: CDR1 SGHAT and CDR2 FQNNGV. The CDR3 protein is CASSHGQAYNDQFF. The CDR3 DNA is TGTGCCAGCAGCCACGGACAGGCCTACAATGATCAGTTCTTC.

This clonotype has at least ten counts. The CDR3 DNA reads TGTGCCTGGAGTGTTGGGCAACGTAACTATGGCTACACCTTC. This encodes CAWSVGQRNYGYTF. This sequence joins TRBV30 and TRBJ1-2; no reliable D call. Germline V gene data show CDR1 as GTSNPN and CDR2 as SVGIG (reference sequence). There are 14 residues in the CDR3. The V end lost 0 bases, the J end lost 1 base, and 9 bases lay between the germline ends. The whole variable domain, remainder taken from reference TRBV30 and TRBJ1-2, is SQTIHQWPATLVQPVGSPLSLECTVEGTSNPNLYWYRQAAGRGLQLLFYSVGIGQISSEVPQNLSASRPQDRQFILSSKKLLLSDSGFYLCAWSVGQRNYGYTFGSGTRLTVV.

This clonotype has ten or more counts. This chain connects TRBV7-9 to TRBJ1-2, with D uncertain. This CDR3 is 13 amino acids long. Germline V gene sequence: CDR1 SEHNR, CDR2 FQNEAQ (reference sequence). Trimming left V 5 bases short and J 6 bases short, with 13 bases between. The CDR3 sequence is CASSPPVIDGYTF. The CDR3 DNA follows: TGTGCCAGCAGCCCCCCTGTGATAGATGGCTACACCTTC.

This clonotype came up many times. The chain employs TRBV2 and TRBJ2-1; D might be TRBD1 or TRBD2, each matching 7 bases. Looked up from germline, CDR1 is SNHLY and CDR2 is FYNNEI. CDR3 length: 16 amino acids. V lost 6 bases, J lost 0 bases, and 15 bases lay in between. CDR3 nucleotide sequence: TGTGCCAGCAGACGACTAGCAGGGGGCTCCTACAATGAGCAGTTCTTC. Translating it yields CASRRLAGGSYNEQFF.

Points on this clonotype: The junction departs from the called germline gene at one end, perhaps through a read error. The chain joins TRBV7-2 to TRBJ1-5, with D unresolved. Germline assignment: CDR1 SGHTA and CDR2 FQGNSA. The CDR3 spans 14 residues. CDR3 residues: CAGSLRPGKQPQHF. For the CDR3, the DNA is TGTGCCGGCAGCCTACGGCCTGGGAAACAGCCCCAGCATTTT.

This clonotype came up a few times. This could be a read error, since a much larger clone is one nucleotide away. V and J are TRBV27 and TRBJ2-7, with a tentative D call TRBD2 (5 bases). The CDR3 runs to 16 residues. Germline V gene data show CDR1 as MNHEY and CDR2 as SMNVEV (reference sequence). The DNA for the CDR3 is TGTGCCAGCAGTTATGGGCGGCCGGGGAGCTCCTACGAGCAGTGCTTC. It is translated as CASSYGRPGSSYEQCF.

This clonotype was seen many times. This chain joins TRBV6-5 and TRBJ2-3, with unresolved D. CDR3 length equals 14 residues. V was trimmed by 5 bases and J by 5 bases, leaving 14 bases between them. Germline V lookup: CDR1 MNHEY, CDR2 SVGAGI. This CDR3 reads CASSRPYSQDTQYF. The DNA of the CDR3 is TGTGCCAGCAGTAGACCTTACTCTCAAGATACGCAGTATTTT.

This clonotype was seen more than once but under ten times. This chain joins TRBV3-1 and TRBJ2-1; D is undetermined. The V and J ends lost 3 bases and 7 bases respectively, with 16 bases between them. Germline CDR1 LGHDT, CDR2 YNNKEL (reference sequence). The CDR3 consists of 15 residues. DNA of the CDR3: TGTGCCAGCAGCCACGCCCAGACACCCGCGAATGAGCAGTTCTTC. This translates into CASSHAQTPANEQFF.

This clonotype appeared many times. The CDR3 DNA follows: TGTGCCAGCAGCCTTATAGCGGGAGGGCCAGGGAATGAGCAGTTCTTC. Its translation is CASSLIAGGPGNEQFF. The rearrangement uses TRBV7-9 and TRBJ2-1; TRBD2 matches 11 bases. Germline CDR1 reads SEHNR; CDR2 reads FQNEAQ (reference sequence). Trimming at V came to 5 bases and at J to 7 bases, leaving 10 bases not matched to a gene. The CDR3 spans 16 residues. The whole variable domain, remainder taken from reference TRBV7-9 and TRBJ2-1, is DTGVSQNPRHKITKRGQNVTFRCDPISEHNRLYWYRQTLGQGPEFLTYFQNEAQLEKSRLLSDRFSAERPKGSFSTLEIQRTEQGDSAMYLCASSLIAGGPGNEQFFGPGTRLTVL.

The gene calls are TRBV27 and TRBJ2-1; TRBD2 is a possible D gene (5 bases). CDR1 is MNHEY and CDR2 is SMNVEV in the germline V gene (reference sequence). The CDR3 is 13 amino acids. V lost 2 bases to trimming and J lost 8 bases, with 10 bases between them. CDR3 sequence: CASSLRAEDEQFF. The CDR3 coding sequence is TGTGCCAGCAGTTTAAGGGCGGAGGATGAGCAGTTCTTC.

Ten or more counts support this clonotype. J is TRBJ2-3 and V is TRBV7-3; TRBD1 matches at 7 bases. The CDR3 loop spans 18 amino acids. Germline assignment: CDR1 SGHTA and CDR2 FQGTGA. With 5 bases clipped from V and 1 base from J, the junction kept 15 bases outside the gene matches. This CDR3 is CASSPTGAGALRTDTQYF. The CDR3 coding sequence is TGTGCCAGCAGCCCTACAGGGGCCGGGGCTCTGCGCACAGATACGCAGTATTTT.

Points on this clonotype: A read error may explain this, as a much larger clone is one base away. This sequence joins TRBV7-9 and TRBJ2-7, with D hard to call. The CDR3 contains 13 residues. Germline CDR1 SEHNR, CDR2 FQNEAQ (reference sequence). CDR3: CASSLGTIYEQHF. CDR3 bases: TGTGCCAGCAGCTTAGGGACCATTTACGAGCAGCACTTC.

The J gene is TRBJ2-5, the V gene TRBV11-3, with TRBD2 identical over 8 bases. Germline loops: CDR1 SGHNT, CDR2 YENEEA. The length of the CDR3 is 14 residues. Germline trimming cut 5 bases from V and 3 bases from J; bases unmatched to any gene: 5. Here the CDR3 DNA reads TGTGCCAGCAGCCTAGCGGGCTTAAAAGAGACCCAGTACTTC. It is translated as CASSLAGLKETQYF.

This clonotype was counted at least ten times. The chain couples TRBV6-2 or TRBV6-3 to TRBJ2-1, with a tentative D call TRBD1 (6 bases). V lost 0 bases, J lost 5 bases, and 14 bases lay in between. CDR3 size: 16 residues. Germline V lookup: CDR1 MNHEY, CDR2 SVGEGT. This CDR3 reads CASSYSRARGNNEQFF. Here the CDR3 DNA reads TGTGCCAGCAGTTACTCGAGGGCTAGGGGGAACAATGAGCAGTTCTTC.

There are a few counts of this clonotype. This may arise from a read error, as a much more abundant clone is one base away. The rearrangement joins TRBV7-8 to TRBJ2-1, with TRBD2 identical over 9 bases. This CDR3 is 17 amino acids long. The germline V gene encodes CDR1 SGHVS and CDR2 FQNEAQ. The V gene end was trimmed by 3 bases and the J gene end by 3 bases; junction bases not matched to a gene: 9. The CDR3 DNA sequence: TGTGCCAGCAGCTTCCGCGCCGTGACTAGCGGCTACAATGAGCAGTTCTTC. It codes for CASSFRAVTSGYNEQFF.

This clonotype was recorded many times. The chain carries TRBV7-9 and TRBJ1-1; D is unresolved. This CDR3 is 14 amino acids long. Germline V lookup: CDR1 SEHNR, CDR2 FQNEAQ (reference sequence). Trimming removed 1 base at V and 1 base at J, with 7 bases between. CDR3 nucleotide sequence: TGTGCCAGCAGCTTAGGGCCGACGAACACTGAAGCTTTCTTT. Translating it yields CASSLGPTNTEAFF.

The V gene is TRBV29-1, the J gene TRBJ2-2, with D possibly called TRBD1 or TRBD2 (6 bases each). CDR1 is SQVTM and CDR2 is ANQGSEA in the germline V gene. The germline V and J ends were trimmed by 2 bases and 5 bases, with 9 bases remaining between them. The CDR3 is 13 residues long. The CDR3, as DNA: TGCAGCGTTGAACAGGGGACTACCGGGGAGCTGTTTTTT. It yields the protein CSVEQGTTGELFF.

The chain joins TRBV6-2 or TRBV6-3 to TRBJ1-5; no definite D call. The V end was cut by 1 base, the J end by 1 base, with 14 bases between. This CDR3 is 17 amino acids long. Germline CDR1 reads MNHEY; CDR2 reads SVGEGT. CDR3 DNA sequence: TGTGCCAGCAGTTACTTCCGGACGGGAATGAGCAATCAGCCCCAGCATTTT. This sequence encodes CASSYFRTGMSNQPQHF.

As regards this clonotype: With a much larger clone just one base away, this may be a read error. J is TRBJ2-7 and V is TRBV7-2; D not certain. V was clipped by 2 bases and J by 6 bases, with 17 bases between them. CDR3 length equals 15 residues. CDR1 and CDR2 (germline): SGHTA, FQGNSA. DNA for the CDR3: TGTGCCAGCAGCTTAAGTGGGCAATCGTCGTGCGAGCAGTACTTC. It specifies CASSLSGQSSCEQYF.